The next 5 T cell receptor beta chains were all read from a single sample in a study of CD8 T cells in Susac syndrome. Random hexamers were used to reverse transcribe the RNA input (about 0.5 to 1 ug). TCRdb processed the immunoSEQ multiplex PCR reads anew with MiXCR; each CDR3 protein has one entry. This sample yields around 190,000 distinct CDR3 sequences, of which about 95% are seen a single time; 0.085% to 0.13% belongs to the top ten. Source material: CD4+ T cells from PBMCs. The receptor source for this set is a human donor in good health.

This clonotype was observed a single time. The rearrangement links TRBV20-1 to TRBJ1-2, with 7 bases matching TRBD1. Germline V CDR1 and CDR2: DFQATT, SNEGSKA (reference sequence). V was pared by 5 bases and J by 7 bases, with 7 bases of the junction left unmatched. The CDR3 extends over 12 amino acids. CDR3: CSALQGSGGYTF. The CDR3 DNA reads as TGCAGTGCTCTACAGGGGTCGGGTGGCTACACCTTC.

In the case of this clonotype: A junction boundary mismatches the germline segment, possibly from a read error. The chain has TRBV20-1 and TRBJ2-1; 11 positions match TRBD2. This CDR3 comprises 15 residues. The germline V gene has CDR1 DFQATT and CDR2 SNEGSKA (reference sequence). In nucleotides, the CDR3 is TGCAGGGCTACAGGGACTAGCGGTTTGGGGAATGAGCAGTTCTTC. It specifies CRATGTSGLGNEQFF.

This clonotype was seen a few times. The chain carries TRBV28 and TRBJ2-5, with 15 nucleotides matching TRBD2. CDR1 and CDR2 from the germline V gene are MDHEN and SYDVKM. The length of the CDR3 is 15 residues. The junction had 2 bases not matched to a gene; V was cut back by 5 bases and J by 4 bases. CDR3 nucleotide sequence: TGTGCCAGCAGTCCGGGACTAGCGGGAGGAGAGACCCAGTACTTC. Amino acids: CASSPGLAGGETQYF. The full variable domain, rest sourced from reference TRBV28 and TRBJ2-5, is DVKVTQSSRYLVKRTGEKVFLECVQDMDHENMFWYRQDPGLGLRLIYFSYDVKMKEKGDIPEGYSVSREKKERFSLILESASTNQTSMYLCASSPGLAGGETQYFGPGTRLLVL.

The rearrangement uses TRBV7-2 and TRBJ1-1, with D hard to call. This CDR3 comprises 16 residues. V was trimmed by 1 base and J by 0 bases, leaving 12 bases between them. The germline gives CDR1 SGHTA, CDR2 FQGNSA. The CDR3 region is CASSLGPRTVNTEAFF. Written as DNA, the CDR3 is TGTGCCAGCAGCTTAGGGCCAAGGACTGTGAACACTGAAGCTTTCTTT.

The gene calls are TRBV20-1 and TRBJ2-7; TRBD2 aligns across 7 bases. From germline, CDR1 is DFQATT and CDR2 SNEGSKA (reference sequence). This CDR3 spans 15 amino acids. V lost 4 bases, J lost 0 bases, and 9 bases stayed unmatched. CDR3 in amino acids: CSANRDYANSYEQYF. The CDR3 region has the DNA TGCAGTGCTAACCGGGACTATGCGAACTCCTACGAGCAGTACTTC.